A selection of T cell receptor beta chains follows, all from one sample in a study of beta chain features in type 1 diabetes. Assay: immunoSEQ multiplex PCR; the TCRdb copy retains only in-frame clones and omits some. This sample has about half a million clones, with approximately 31% found just once. Sample: naive CD4+ T cells from blood. Receptor source: a man between 18 and 29 years old in good health. The CDR3 runs from the conserved cysteine through the conserved F or W. A D gene is named only where the DNA matches it firmly. Only part of the rows carry a size: once, few, many, or a class if the clone is expanded.

>TRBJ2-7|NA|NA|14|TRBV7-2
CASSPGLSSYEQYF
TGTGCCAGCAGCCCGGGACTCTCCTCCTACGAGCAGTACTTC
>TRBJ1-3|few|NA|17|TRBV30
CAWSLAGPRSVGNTIYF
TGTGCCTGGAGTCTTGCGGGACCGCGTTCGGTAGGAAACACCATATATTTT
>TRBJ2-3|NA|TRBD1|15|TRBV4-3
CASSHRKGAVDTQYF
TGCGCCAGCAGCCACCGGAAGGGGGCTGTAGATACGCAGTATTTT
>TRBJ2-4|few|NA|12|TRBV29-1
CSVDIGGNIQYF
TGCAGCGTTGATATTGGGGGAAACATTCAGTACTTC
>TRBJ2-1|few|NA|14|TRBV28
CASSLGLASNEQFF
TGTGCCAGCAGTTTGGGGCTAGCCAGCAATGAGCAGTTCTTC
>TRBJ2-7|few|NA|11|TRBV20-1
CSASRGYEQYF
TGCAGTGCTAGCCGCGGGTACGAGCAGTACTTC
>TRBJ2-7|few|TRBD2|14|TRBV30
CAWSVRGGSYEQYF
TGTGCCTGGAGTGTACGGGGGGGCTCCTACGAGCAGTACTTC
>TRBJ2-3|NA|NA|13|TRBV5-6
CASSSTGTDTQYF
TGTGCCAGCAGCTCTACAGGGACAGATACGCAGTATTTT
>TRBJ2-1|NA|TRBD2|14|TRBV30
CAWRGLVTYNEQFF
TGTGCCTGGAGGGGACTAGTTACCTACAATGAGCAGTTCTTC
>TRBJ2-7|few|TRBD2|16|TRBV9
CASSVVELAGTYEQYF
TGTGCCAGCAGCGTAGTGGAACTAGCGGGTACCTACGAGCAGTACTTC
>TRBJ2-7|few|NA|15|TRBV5-1
CASSSRDGGAYEQYF
TGCGCCAGCAGCTCCCGGGACGGTGGGGCCTACGAGCAGTACTTC
>TRBJ2-2|NA|NA|16|TRBV7-6
CASSSFRQPNTGELFF
TGTGCCAGCAGCTCCTTTCGGCAGCCGAACACCGGGGAGCTGTTTTTT
>TRBJ2-3|NA|NA|13|TRBV25-1
CACAGRPTDTQYF
TGTGCCTGCGCGGGGAGACCCACAGATACGCAGTATTTT
>TRBJ1-1|NA|NA|15|TRBV7-6
CASSLVSGMNTEAFF
TGTGCCAGCAGCTTAGTTTCTGGGATGAACACTGAAGCTTTCTTT
>TRBJ2-1|NA|NA|14|TRBV15
CATSRAGSYNEQFF
TGTGCCACCAGCAGAGCCGGCAGCTACAATGAGCAGTTCTTC
>TRBJ2-5|NA|NA|12|TRBV29-1
CSVGSFGETQYF
TGCAGCGTTGGGAGTTTCGGGGAGACCCAGTACTTC
>TRBJ2-1|NA|TRBD2|17|TRBV10-3
CAISEKSGLALHNEQFF
TGTGCCATCAGTGAGAAATCGGGACTAGCATTACACAATGAGCAGTTCTTC
>TRBJ2-4|NA|TRBD1|15|TRBV10-3
CAISGDSLAKNIQYF
TGTGCCATCAGTGGGGACAGCCTAGCCAAAAACATTCAGTACTTC
>TRBJ2-7|NA|TRBD2|15|TRBV29-1
CSVGELAGVHHEQYF
TGCAGCGTTGGTGAACTAGCGGGAGTCCACCACGAGCAGTACTTC
>TRBJ2-3|NA|NA|13|TRBV6-1
CASIKGPRDTQYF
TGTGCCAGCATTAAAGGTCCAAGGGATACGCAGTATTTT
>TRBJ2-5|few|NA|15|TRBV7-9
CASRHRDPREETQYF
TGTGCCAGCAGACACCGGGACCCTAGGGAAGAGACCCAGTACTTC
>TRBJ2-6|NA|NA|16|TRBV14
CASSKRGLSGANVLTF
TGTGCCAGCAGCAAACGAGGGCTTTCTGGGGCCAACGTCCTGACTTTC
>TRBJ2-2|NA|NA|11|TRBV18
CASSTTGELFF
TGTGCCAGCTCTACGACCGGGGAGCTGTTTTTT
>TRBJ2-1|NA|NA|14|TRBV30
CAWSRAGAYNEQFF
TGTGCCTGGAGTCGCGCAGGGGCATACAATGAGCAGTTCTTC
>TRBJ2-2|few|TRBD2|15|TRBV30
CAWNIAGVTTGELFF
TGTGCCTGGAATATAGCGGGAGTTACCACCGGGGAGCTGTTTTTT
>TRBJ1-2|few|NA|14|TRBV7-2
CASSTNRETGGYTF
TGTGCCAGCAGCACCAACAGGGAAACGGGTGGCTACACCTTC
>TRBJ2-3|once|TRBD2|12|TRBV5-4
CVFGRAADTQYF
TGTGTCTTTGGGAGGGCCGCAGATACGCAGTATTTT
>TRBJ2-1|NA|TRBD2|15|TRBV2
CASSEGGSLYNEQFF
TGTGCCAGCAGTGAGGGCGGGAGCCTATACAATGAGCAGTTCTTC
>TRBJ2-7|NA|NA|13|TRBV5-1
CASSLELSTEQYF
TGCGCCAGCAGCTTGGAACTATCCACGGAGCAGTACTTC
>TRBJ1-5|NA|NA|13|TRBV2
CASSVGNGQPQHF
TGTGCCAGCAGTGTAGGGAATGGACAGCCCCAGCATTTT
>TRBJ2-3|NA|NA|13|TRBV9
CASSGHTLDTQYF
TGTGCCAGCAGCGGTCATACACTAGATACGCAGTATTTT
>TRBJ2-1|few|NA|11|TRBV11-2
CASRLTVGQFF
TGTGCCAGCAGACTTACAGTCGGGCAGTTCTTC
>TRBJ2-3|NA|NA|13|TRBV6-5
CASSSYSTDTQYF
TGTGCCAGCAGTTCGTACAGCACAGATACGCAGTATTTT
>TRBJ2-5|NA|NA|14|TRBV4-3
CASSQDYRAETQYF
TGCGCCAGCAGCCAAGATTACAGGGCCGAGACCCAGTACTTC
>TRBJ2-7|few|TRBD1|15|TRBV18
CASSPTPQQGYEQYF
TGTGCCAGCTCACCAACTCCTCAACAGGGGTACGAGCAGTACTTC
>TRBJ2-3|few|NA|13|TRBV5-1
CASSNQGIDTQYF
TGCGCCAGCAGCAACCAGGGAATAGATACGCAGTATTTT
>TRBJ2-7|NA|NA|12|TRBV5-1
CASSPAGNEQYF
TGCGCCAGCAGCCCGGCAGGGAACGAGCAGTACTTC
>TRBJ1-5|NA|NA|16|TRBV9
CASSATTGFDFQPQHF
TGTGCCAGCAGCGCAACTACAGGGTTCGATTTTCAGCCCCAGCATTTT
>TRBJ2-2|NA|NA|14|TRBV28
CASSAPYNTGELFF
TGTGCCAGCAGTGCCCCGTATAACACCGGGGAGCTGTTTTTT
>TRBJ1-2|NA|NA|15|TRBV5-1
CASSFGGSPNYGYTF
TGCGCCAGCAGCTTTGGGGGCAGCCCTAACTATGGCTACACCTTC
>TRBJ1-2|NA|NA|13|TRBV7-9
CASSLGDARGYTF
TGTGCCAGCAGCTTAGGGGACGCCCGGGGGTACACCTTC
>TRBJ2-2|few|TRBD1|16|TRBV29-1
CSVRGQGGFNTGELFF
TGCAGCGTTCGGGGACAGGGAGGGTTTAACACCGGGGAGCTGTTTTTT
>TRBJ1-1|few|NA|10|TRBV30
CAWSGTKAFF
TGTGCCTGGAGTGGAACGAAGGCTTTCTTT
>TRBJ2-3|NA|TRBD1|13|TRBV19
CASSRTGADTQYF
TGTGCCAGTAGTAGGACAGGGGCAGATACGCAGTATTTT
>TRBJ2-7|NA|TRBD2|16|TRBV30
CAWSVGRTSGNYEQYF
TGTGCCTGGAGTGTTGGGCGGACTAGCGGAAACTACGAGCAGTACTTC
>TRBJ2-7|NA|TRBD2|18|TRBV5-1
CASSSGTSASPSNYEQYF
TGCGCCAGCAGCTCCGGGACTAGCGCATCACCGTCTAATTACGAGCAGTACTTC
>TRBJ1-2|NA|TRBD1|14|TRBV7-2
CASSVGQGAYGYTF
TGTGCCAGCAGCGTCGGACAGGGGGCCTATGGCTACACCTTC
>TRBJ2-5|few|NA|15|TRBV28
CASSLYGRSQETQYF
TGTGCCAGCAGTTTATACGGCAGGTCTCAAGAGACCCAGTACTTC
>TRBJ1-2|NA|NA|15|TRBV19
CASSIGNFYKYGYTF
TGTGCCAGTAGTATCGGTAACTTCTATAAGTATGGCTACACCTTC